A selection of T cell receptor beta chains follows, all from one sample in a study of T cells in Graves' hyperthyroidism and ophthalmopathy. TCRdb processed the multiplex PCR reads anew with MiXCR; each CDR3 protein has one entry. The data hold approximately 400,000 distinct CDR3 sequences, with less than 20% observed a single time. Sequenced input: blood. These receptor sequences come from a man between 18 and 35 years old with Graves' ophthalmopathy. CDR3s include the opening cysteine and the closing phenylalanine or tryptophan. A D gene is named only where the DNA matches it firmly. Size tells how often a clone was seen (once, few, many) or the class of an expanded clone, and some rows leave it out.

TRBD1 | few | TRBJ1-1 | TRBV28 | CASSDDRDPKTEAFF | TGTGCCAGCAGTGACGACAGGGATCCGAAGACTGAAGCTTTCTTT
TRBD1 | NA | TRBJ1-2 | TRBV9 | CASSVITQGGSTF | TGTGCCAGCAGCGTAATAACCCAGGGGGGATCCACCTTC
NA | many | TRBJ1-4 | TRBV6-1 | CASSPPRLTTNEKLFF | TGTGCCAGCAGTCCCCCTAGGCTCACAACTAATGAAAAACTGTTTTTT
TRBD1 | few | TRBJ2-2 | TRBV10-3 | CAIRKTTGTNTGELFF | TGTGCCATCAGGAAGACGACAGGGACGAACACCGGGGAGCTGTTTTTT
TRBD1 | NA | TRBJ1-6 | TRBV28 | CASSLGTGGWNSPLHF | TGTGCCAGCAGTTTAGGGACAGGGGGTTGGAATTCACCCCTCCACTTT
TRBD2 | many | TRBJ2-5 | TRBV6-1 | CASSSNNRGGGETQYF | TGTGCCAGCAGTTCGAACAACCGGGGGGGCGGGGAGACCCAGTACTTC
NA | many | TRBJ2-7 | TRBV11-2 | CASKITKTHSYEQYF | TGTGCCAGCAAGATAACAAAGACTCACTCCTACGAGCAGTACTTC
TRBD1 | few | TRBJ2-2 | TRBV27 | CASTNLEGTGRGGELFF | TGTGCCAGCACCAACCTAGAGGGGACAGGGCGGGGCGGGGAGCTGTTTTTT
NA | NA | TRBJ1-1 | TRBV15 | CATSRDMGGTEAFF | TGTGCCACCAGCAGAGATATGGGGGGCACTGAAGCTTTCTTT
TRBD1 | NA | TRBJ2-7 | TRBV20-1 | CSAPGQVTYEQYF | TGCAGTGCCCCGGGACAGGTTACCTACGAGCAGTACTTC
NA | NA | TRBJ1-6 | TRBV5-1 | CASSLELIEASYNSPLHF | TGCGCCAGCAGCTTGGAATTGATAGAGGCTTCCTATAATTCACCCCTCCACTTT
TRBD1 | many | TRBJ1-2 | TRBV28 | CASSYTGTVYGYTF | TGTGCCAGCAGTTACACCGGGACAGTTTATGGCTACACCTTC
TRBD1 | many | TRBJ2-7 | TRBV28 | CASSGDRSTYEQYF | TGTGCCAGCAGTGGGGACAGGTCTACCTACGAGCAGTACTTC
NA | many | TRBJ2-5 | TRBV20-1 | CSADLRVQETQYF | TGCAGTGCTGACCTACGCGTACAAGAGACCCAGTACTTC
NA | NA | TRBJ2-3 | TRBV24-1 | CATSDLGIGTDTQYF | TGTGCCACCAGTGATTTGGGGATTGGCACAGATACGCAGTATTTT
TRBD1 | NA | TRBJ2-7 | TRBV20-1 | CSATRTGNYYEQYF | TGCAGTGCTACCCGGACAGGGAACTACTACGAGCAGTACTTC
NA | many | TRBJ2-4 | TRBV3-1 | CASSQARGIQYF | TGTGCCAGCAGCCAAGCCCGAGGCATTCAGTACTTC
TRBD1 | many | TRBJ1-1 | TRBV18 | CASSGRQGREAFF | TGTGCCAGCTCAGGCCGACAGGGACGAGAAGCTTTCTTT
TRBD1 | NA | TRBJ2-7 | TRBV28 | CAIGQGGYEQYF | TGTGCCATCGGACAGGGGGGCTACGAGCAGTACTTC
TRBD2 | once | TRBJ2-3 | TRBV19 | CASSFRAGGTDTQYF | TGTGCCAGTAGTTTTCGAGCGGGGGGTACAGATACGCAGTATTTT
NA | NA | TRBJ1-5 | TRBV15 | CATSRDPTNQPQHF | TGTGCCACCAGCAGAGATCCCACAAATCAGCCCCAGCATTTT
TRBD2 | many | TRBJ2-1 | TRBV7-9 | CASSFDGRVLFF | TGTGCCAGCAGCTTCGATGGGAGGGTCTTGTTCTTC
TRBD2 | NA | TRBJ2-1 | TRBV11-2 | CASSLDPSSGGLNNEQFF | TGTGCCAGCAGCTTAGACCCCTCTAGCGGGGGGCTTAACAATGAGCAGTTCTTC
TRBD1 | many | TRBJ1-5 | TRBV12-3/TRBV12-4 | CASSKGQGFNQPQHF | TGTGCCAGCAGTAAGGGACAGGGGTTCAATCAGCCCCAGCATTTT
NA | few | TRBJ1-5 | TRBV6-1 | CASSDDRPEDQPQHF | TGTGCCAGCAGTGACGACAGGCCGGAGGATCAGCCCCAGCATTTT
NA | few | TRBJ2-3 | TRBV4-2 | CASSPAPADTQYF | TGTGCCAGCAGCCCTGCCCCCGCAGATACGCAGTATTTT
TRBD2 | few | TRBJ2-2 | TRBV7-2 | CASSPRGRNTGELFF | TGTGCCAGCAGCCCGCGGGGGAGGAACACCGGGGAGCTGTTTTTT
NA | few | TRBJ1-4 | TRBV10-3 | CATLGGEEKLFF | TGTGCCACCTTGGGAGGAGAGGAAAAACTGTTTTTT
TRBD1 | NA | TRBJ1-1 | TRBV2 | CASSQDRKGANTEAFF | TGCGCCAGCAGCCAAGATAGAAAGGGGGCCAATACTGAAGCTTTCTTT
NA | NA | TRBJ1-3 | TRBV5-5 | CASSQQSTGNTIYF | TGCGCCAGCAGCCAACAGTCTACTGGAAACACCATATATTTT
TRBD1 | many | TRBJ1-1 | TRBV12-3/TRBV12-4 | CASNRQGYDTEAFF | TGTGCCAGCAACCGACAGGGCTACGACACTGAAGCTTTCTTT
NA | many | TRBJ1-2 | TRBV28 | CASSKGVNYGYTF | TGTGCCAGCAGTAAGGGGGTGAACTATGGCTACACCTTC
TRBD2 | few | TRBJ2-5 | TRBV9 | CASSVSGGALGETQYF | TGTGCCAGCAGCGTCTCCGGGGGGGCGTTGGGAGAGACCCAGTACTTC
NA | many | TRBJ2-1 | TRBV12-3/TRBV12-4 | CASTLGGEQFF | TGTGCCAGCACCCTAGGGGGTGAGCAGTTCTTC
NA | many | TRBJ2-3 | TRBV5-6 | CASSLVLGPGPSSTDTQYF | TGTGCCAGCAGCTTGGTTCTTGGGCCCGGTCCTTCTAGCACAGATACGCAGTATTTT